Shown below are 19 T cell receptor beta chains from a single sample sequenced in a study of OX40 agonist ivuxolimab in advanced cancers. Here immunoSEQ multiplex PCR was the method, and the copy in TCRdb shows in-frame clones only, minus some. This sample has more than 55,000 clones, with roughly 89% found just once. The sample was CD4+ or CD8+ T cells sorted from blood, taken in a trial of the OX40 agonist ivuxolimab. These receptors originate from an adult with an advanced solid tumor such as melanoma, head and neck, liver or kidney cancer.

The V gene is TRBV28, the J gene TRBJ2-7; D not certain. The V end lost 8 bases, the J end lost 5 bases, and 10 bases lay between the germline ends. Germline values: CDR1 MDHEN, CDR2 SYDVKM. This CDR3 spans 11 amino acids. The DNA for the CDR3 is TGTGCCAGCGGGTGGGCGAACGAGCAGTACTTC. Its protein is CASGWANEQYF.

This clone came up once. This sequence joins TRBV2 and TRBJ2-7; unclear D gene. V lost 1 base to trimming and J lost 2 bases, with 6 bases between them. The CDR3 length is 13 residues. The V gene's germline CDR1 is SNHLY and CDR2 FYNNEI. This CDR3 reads CASSEGFAYEQYF. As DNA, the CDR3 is TGTGCCAGCAGTGAAGGCTTTGCCTACGAGCAGTACTTC. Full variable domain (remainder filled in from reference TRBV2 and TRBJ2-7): EPEVTQTPSHQVTQMGQEVILRCVPISNHLYFYWYRQILGQKVEFLVSFYNNEISEKSEIFDDQFSVERPDGSNFTLKIRSTKLEDSAMYFCASSEGFAYEQYFGPGTRLTVT.

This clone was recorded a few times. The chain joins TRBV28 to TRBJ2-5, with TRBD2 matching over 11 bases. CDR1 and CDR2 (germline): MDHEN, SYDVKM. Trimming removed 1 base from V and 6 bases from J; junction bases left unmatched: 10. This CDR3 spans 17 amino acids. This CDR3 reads CASSLSLAGGGWKTQYF. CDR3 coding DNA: TGTGCCAGCAGTTTATCCCTAGCGGGAGGAGGGTGGAAGACCCAGTACTTC. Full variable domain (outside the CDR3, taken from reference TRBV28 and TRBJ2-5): DVKVTQSSRYLVKRTGEKVFLECVQDMDHENMFWYRQDPGLGLRLIYFSYDVKMKEKGDIPEGYSVSREKKERFSLILESASTNQTSMYLCASSLSLAGGGWKTQYFGPGTRLLVL.

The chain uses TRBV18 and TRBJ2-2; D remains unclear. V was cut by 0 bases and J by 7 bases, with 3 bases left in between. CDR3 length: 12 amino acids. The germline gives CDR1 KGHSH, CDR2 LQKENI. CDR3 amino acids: CASSPPVGELFF. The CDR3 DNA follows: TGTGCCAGCTCACCACCAGTCGGGGAGCTGTTTTTT.

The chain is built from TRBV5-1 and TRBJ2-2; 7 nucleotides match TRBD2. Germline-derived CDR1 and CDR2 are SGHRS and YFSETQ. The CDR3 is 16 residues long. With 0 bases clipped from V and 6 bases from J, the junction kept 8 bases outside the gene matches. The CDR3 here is CASSLDPGGVAGELFF. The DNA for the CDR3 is TGCGCCAGCAGCTTGGACCCGGGAGGAGTTGCCGGGGAGCTGTTTTTT.

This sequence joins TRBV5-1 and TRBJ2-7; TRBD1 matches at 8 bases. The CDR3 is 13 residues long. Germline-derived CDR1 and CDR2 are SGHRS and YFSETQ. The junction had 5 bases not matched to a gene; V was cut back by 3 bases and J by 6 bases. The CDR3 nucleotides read TGCGCCAGCAGCTCGACAGGGGTTAGCGAGCAGTACTTC. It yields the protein CASSSTGVSEQYF.

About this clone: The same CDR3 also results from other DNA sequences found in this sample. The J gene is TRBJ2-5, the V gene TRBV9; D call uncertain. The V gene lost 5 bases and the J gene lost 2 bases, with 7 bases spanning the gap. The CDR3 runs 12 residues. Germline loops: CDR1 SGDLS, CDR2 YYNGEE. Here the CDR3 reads CASSRNQETQYF. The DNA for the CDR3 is TGTGCCAGCAGTCGCAATCAAGAGACCCAGTACTTC.

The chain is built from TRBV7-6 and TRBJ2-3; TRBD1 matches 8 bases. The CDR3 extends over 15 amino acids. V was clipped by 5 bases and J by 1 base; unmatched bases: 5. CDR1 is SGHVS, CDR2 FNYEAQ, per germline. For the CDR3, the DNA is TGTGCCAGCAGCGGGGGACAGGCGGGCACAGATACGCAGTATTTT. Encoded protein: CASSGGQAGTDTQYF.

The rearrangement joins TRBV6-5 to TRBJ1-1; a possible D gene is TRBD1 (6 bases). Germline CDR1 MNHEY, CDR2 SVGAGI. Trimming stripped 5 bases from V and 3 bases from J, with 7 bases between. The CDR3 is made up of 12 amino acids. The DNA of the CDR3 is TGTGCCAGCAGTACAGGGTACACTGAAGCTTTCTTT. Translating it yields CASSTGYTEAFF.

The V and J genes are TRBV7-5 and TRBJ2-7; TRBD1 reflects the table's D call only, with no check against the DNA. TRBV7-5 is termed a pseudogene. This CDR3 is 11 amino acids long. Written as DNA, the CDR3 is TGTGCCAGAAGCTCGCGACAGGGGCCAATTTTC. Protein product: CARSSRQGPIF.

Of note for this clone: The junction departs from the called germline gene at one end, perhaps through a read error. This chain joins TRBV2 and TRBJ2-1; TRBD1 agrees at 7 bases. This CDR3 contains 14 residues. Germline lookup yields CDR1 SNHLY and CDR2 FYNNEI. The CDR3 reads CASSEGTGAAGPLF. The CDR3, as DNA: TGTGCCAGCAGTGAAGGGACAGGAGCGGCAGGCCCACTCTTC.

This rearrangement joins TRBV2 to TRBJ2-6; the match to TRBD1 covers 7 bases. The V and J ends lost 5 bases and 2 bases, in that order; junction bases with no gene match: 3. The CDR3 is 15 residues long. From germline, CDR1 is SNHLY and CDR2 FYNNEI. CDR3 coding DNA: TGTGCCAGCAGTTATCAGGGGGCTGGGGCCAACGTCCTGACTTTC. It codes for CASSYQGAGANVLTF.

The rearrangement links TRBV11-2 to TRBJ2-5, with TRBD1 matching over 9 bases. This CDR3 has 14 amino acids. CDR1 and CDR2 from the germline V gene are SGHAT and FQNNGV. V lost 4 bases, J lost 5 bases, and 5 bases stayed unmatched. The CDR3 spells CASSSQGAGETQYF. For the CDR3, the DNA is TGTGCCAGCAGCTCACAGGGGGCAGGGGAGACCCAGTACTTC.

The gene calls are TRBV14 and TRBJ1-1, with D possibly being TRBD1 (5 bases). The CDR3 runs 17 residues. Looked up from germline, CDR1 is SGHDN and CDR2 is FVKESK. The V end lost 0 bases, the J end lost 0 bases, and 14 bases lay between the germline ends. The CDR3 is CASSQEVRDSMNTEAFF. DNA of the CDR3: TGTGCCAGCAGCCAAGAGGTCCGGGACTCAATGAACACTGAAGCTTTCTTT.

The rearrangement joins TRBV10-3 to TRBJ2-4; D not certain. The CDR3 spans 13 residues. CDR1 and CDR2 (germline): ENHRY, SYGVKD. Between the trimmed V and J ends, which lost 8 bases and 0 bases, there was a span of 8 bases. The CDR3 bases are TGTGCCATCGGAGCTGCAGCCAAAAACATTCAGTACTTC. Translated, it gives CAIGAAAKNIQYF.

The CDR3 here is CASSLGTPRGETQYF. DNA of the CDR3: TGCGCCAGCAGCTTGGGGACACCGCGGGGAGAGACCCAGTACTTC. The chain couples TRBV5-1 to TRBJ2-5, with a weak D call TRBD2 (6 bases). The CDR3 is 15 amino acids. V was cut by 0 bases and J by 4 bases, with 13 bases left in between. The germline CDR1 and CDR2 sequences are SGHRS and YFSETQ.

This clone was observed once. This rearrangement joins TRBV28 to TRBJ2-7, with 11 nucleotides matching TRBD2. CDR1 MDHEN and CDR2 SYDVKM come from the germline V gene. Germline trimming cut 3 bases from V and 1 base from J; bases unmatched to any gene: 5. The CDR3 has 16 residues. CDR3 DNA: TGTGCCAGCAGTTTCCCACTAGCGGGAGCTTCCTACGAGCAGTACTTC. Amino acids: CASSFPLAGASYEQYF.

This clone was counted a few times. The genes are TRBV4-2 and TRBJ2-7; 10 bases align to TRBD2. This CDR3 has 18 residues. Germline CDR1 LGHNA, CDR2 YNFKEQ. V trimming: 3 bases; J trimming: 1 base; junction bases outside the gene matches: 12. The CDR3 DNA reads TGTGCCAGCAGCCACGCTCCCATAGCGGGAGGAACATCCTACGAGCAGTACTTC. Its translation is CASSHAPIAGGTSYEQYF.

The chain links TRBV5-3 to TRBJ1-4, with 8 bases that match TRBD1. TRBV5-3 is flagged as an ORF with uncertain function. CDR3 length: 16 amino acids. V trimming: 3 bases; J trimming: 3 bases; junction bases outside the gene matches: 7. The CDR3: CARSSSTGGANEKLFF. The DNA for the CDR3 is TGTGCCAGAAGCTCGTCAACAGGGGGGGCTAATGAAAAACTGTTTTTT.